This TCR beta chain emerged from a study of blood T cell repertoires in COVID-19 (dated by TCRdb to the early 2020s). General notes on the study: Samples from collaborators originated in the United States, Italy and Spain and spanned both the acute and convalescent phases of COVID-19. Samples were obtained from the ongoing ImmuneRACE study (first 160 participants) and from roughly 1,300 subjects provided by 6 global collaborators. The sample metadata nearly always contained a de-identified subject ID, COVID-19 status, age in years and sex. The material from the prospective study consisted of cDNA or gDNA derived from T cells, B-cell-depleted T cells, or PBMCs. Subjects who had been exposed to COVID-19, were actively infected with it, or had recovered from it provided the deeply sampled blood TCRbeta repertoires that made up the dataset. Where available, HLA class I and class II types were taken from metadata supplied by the sample provider and were not determined by assay-based typing. The repertoires were released in a freely available public database intended as a resource for research on the immune response to SARS-CoV-2. On the study overall, not on this receptor specifically: How much clinical and demographic metadata was included differed by source and by participant, and the metadata was provided uncurated.

The collaborating institutions used their own protocols to collect whole blood in K2EDTA tubes. For TCRbeta analysis, collaborator samples were shipped as frozen whole blood, as isolated PBMCs, or as DNA extracted from either sample type. V lost 5 bases and J lost 1 base; the stretch between them is 19 bases long. For CDR1 and CDR2, the germline V gene lists SGHTA and FQGNSA. CDR3 length: 17 amino acids, cysteine to phenylalanine. The only DNA kept is the CDR3, 51 bases in frame from the first base. A word on this clone: The antigen it binds to is not known. Base-call qualities are not available, and no considerably larger clone is one nucleotide away.

The immunoSEQ Assay, a bias-controlled multiplex PCR, was used to amplify TCRbeta CDR3 regions from genomic DNA. Per the source publication's procedure: Nucleated cell counts per sample were estimated from amplification of reference gene primers within the assay. To quantify the absolute abundance of each unique TCRbeta CDR3 rearrangement, sequence reads were collapsed and filtered. For each sample, productive Simpson clonality was calculated as the square root of Simpson's diversity index across productive rearrangements. This immuneACCESS table, as held by TCRdb, lists in-frame sequences with V and J called but not all clones. Of the missing ones, under half trace to an unresolved V gene in checked studies; the others have no known cause. The V and J calls and clone size were taken over from that table, and D and trimming were inferred from the DNA. A total of under 200,000 clones appear in this sample, about 93% of them only once. The ten largest clones capture 0.53% of the sample.

The origin of this receptor is a man aged 45-65 years with acute or convalescent COVID-19. Sequencing was carried out using peripheral blood. Recombination connected TRBV7-2 to TRBJ2-3, with a weak D call of TRBD2 (5 bases match). CDR3 region: CASSETWTRARTDTQYF. Here is the DNA: TGTGCCAGCAGCGAAACGTGGACGCGGGCTCGCACAGATACGCAGTATTTT.